This T cell receptor beta chain was sequenced for a study of post-analysis software for immune sequencing data. Of note for this clonotype: Its antigen is as yet unknown.

V dropped 4 bases and J dropped 2 bases, with 25 bases sitting between them. CDR1 and CDR2 (germline): SGHRS, YFSETQ. The CDR3 covers 18 residues. Prepared TCR beta cDNA libraries contained unique molecular identifiers. A single record per CDR3 protein comes from TCRdb applying MiXCR to the PCR reads. Of hundreds of thousands of distinct CDR3 sequences detected, around 40% appear once; the ten largest clones hold around an eighth. Broader study findings: When patients were compared with controls, 5 or 6 TRBV segments were more frequent, TRBV5-6, TRBV5-1 and TRBV20-1 among them.

This receptor was identified in a girl aged 5 to 17 with multiple sclerosis. The sequencing sample was made of blood. This chain joins TRBV5-1 and TRBJ2-7, with TRBD2 as a possible D gene (5 bases). For the CDR3, the DNA is TGCGCCAGCAGCCCAGGACTTACTTTCGACTTCTATCCCTACGAGCAGTACTTC. Its protein is CASSPGLTFDFYPYEQYF.